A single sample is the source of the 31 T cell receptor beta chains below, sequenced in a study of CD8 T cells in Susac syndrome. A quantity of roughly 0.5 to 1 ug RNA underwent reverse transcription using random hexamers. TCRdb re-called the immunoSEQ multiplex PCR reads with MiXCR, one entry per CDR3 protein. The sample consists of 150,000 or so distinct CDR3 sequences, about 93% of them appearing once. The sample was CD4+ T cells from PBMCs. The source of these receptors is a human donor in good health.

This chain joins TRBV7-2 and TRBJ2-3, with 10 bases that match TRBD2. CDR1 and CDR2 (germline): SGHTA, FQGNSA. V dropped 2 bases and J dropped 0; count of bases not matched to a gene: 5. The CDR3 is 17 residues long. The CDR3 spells CASSLWGLASSTDTQYF. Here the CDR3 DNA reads TGTGCCAGCAGCTTATGGGGACTAGCGTCTAGCACAGATACGCAGTATTTT.

This CDR3 reads CASSPTQGARYEQYF. CDR3 bases: TGTGCCAGCTCACCTACCCAGGGGGCACGGTACGAGCAGTACTTC. This rearrangement joins TRBV18 to TRBJ2-7; the match to TRBD1 covers 8 bases. Germline CDR1 reads KGHSH; CDR2 reads LQKENI. J gave up 4 bases and V 3 bases, and 8 bases lay outside the gene matches. The CDR3 runs 15 residues.

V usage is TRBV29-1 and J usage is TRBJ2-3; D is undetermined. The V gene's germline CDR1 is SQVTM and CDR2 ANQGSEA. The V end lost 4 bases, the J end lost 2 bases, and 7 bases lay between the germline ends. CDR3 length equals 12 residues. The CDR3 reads CSVVPVTDTQYF. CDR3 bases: TGCAGCGTTGTACCAGTCACAGATACGCAGTATTTT.

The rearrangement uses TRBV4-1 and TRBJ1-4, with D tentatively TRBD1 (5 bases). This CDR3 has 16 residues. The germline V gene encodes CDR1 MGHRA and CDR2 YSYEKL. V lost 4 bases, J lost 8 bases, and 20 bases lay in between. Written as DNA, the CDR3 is TGCGCCAGCAGCCCGAACCCCACAGGACGATTAGAAAAACTGTTTTTT. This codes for CASSPNPTGRLEKLFF.

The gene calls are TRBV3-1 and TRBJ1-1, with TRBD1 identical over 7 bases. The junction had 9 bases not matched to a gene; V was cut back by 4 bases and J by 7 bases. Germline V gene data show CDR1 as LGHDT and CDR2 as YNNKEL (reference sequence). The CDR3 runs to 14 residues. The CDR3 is CASSLPGQQNEAFF. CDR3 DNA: TGTGCCAGCAGCCTTCCGGGACAGCAGAATGAAGCTTTCTTT.

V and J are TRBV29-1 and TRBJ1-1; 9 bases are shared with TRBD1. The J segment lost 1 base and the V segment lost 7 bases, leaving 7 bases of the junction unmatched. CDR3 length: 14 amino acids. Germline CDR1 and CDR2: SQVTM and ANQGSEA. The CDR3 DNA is TGCAGCGCCACTAGGACAGGGGAGAACACTGAAGCTTTCTTT. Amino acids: CSATRTGENTEAFF.

CDR3 sequence reads: CASSQSVVGTEAFF. The CDR3 nucleotides are TGCGCCAGCAGTCAATCGGTCGTGGGAACTGAAGCTTTCTTT. The V and J genes are TRBV23-1 and TRBJ1-1; D gene unclear. TRBV23-1 is designated an ORF whose function remains uncertain. The V end was cut by 0 bases, the J end by 5 bases, with 10 bases between. The CDR3 is 14 residues long.

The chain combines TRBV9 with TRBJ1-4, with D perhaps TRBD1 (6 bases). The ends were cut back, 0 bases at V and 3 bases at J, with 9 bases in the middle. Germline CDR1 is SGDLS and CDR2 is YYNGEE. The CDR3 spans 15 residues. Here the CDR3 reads CASSVGHRANEKLFF. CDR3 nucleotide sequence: TGTGCCAGCAGCGTAGGTCACAGGGCTAATGAAAAACTGTTTTTT.

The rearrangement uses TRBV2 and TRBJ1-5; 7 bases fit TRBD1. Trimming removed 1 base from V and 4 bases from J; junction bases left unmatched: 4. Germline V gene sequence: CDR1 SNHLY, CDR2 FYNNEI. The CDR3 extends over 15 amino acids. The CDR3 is CASSEESTGNQPQHF. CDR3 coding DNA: TGTGCCAGCAGTGAAGAATCGACAGGGAATCAGCCCCAGCATTTT. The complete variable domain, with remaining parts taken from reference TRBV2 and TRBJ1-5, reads EPEVTQTPSHQVTQMGQEVILRCVPISNHLYFYWYRQILGQKVEFLVSFYNNEISEKSEIFDDQFSVERPDGSNFTLKIRSTKLEDSAMYFCASSEESTGNQPQHFGDGTRLSIL.

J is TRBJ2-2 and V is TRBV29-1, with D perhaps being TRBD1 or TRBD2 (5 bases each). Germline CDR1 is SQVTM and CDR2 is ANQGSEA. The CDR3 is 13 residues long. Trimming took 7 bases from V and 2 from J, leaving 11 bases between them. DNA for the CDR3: TGCAGCGGCGAGGGGCGTAACACCGGGGAGCTGTTTTTT. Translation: CSGEGRNTGELFF.

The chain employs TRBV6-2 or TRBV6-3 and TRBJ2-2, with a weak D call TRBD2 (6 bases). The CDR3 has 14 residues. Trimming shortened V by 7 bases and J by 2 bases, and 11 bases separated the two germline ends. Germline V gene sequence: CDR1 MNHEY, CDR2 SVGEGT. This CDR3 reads CASTLGLNTGELFF. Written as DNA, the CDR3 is TGTGCCAGCACTTTGGGACTCAACACCGGGGAGCTGTTTTTT.

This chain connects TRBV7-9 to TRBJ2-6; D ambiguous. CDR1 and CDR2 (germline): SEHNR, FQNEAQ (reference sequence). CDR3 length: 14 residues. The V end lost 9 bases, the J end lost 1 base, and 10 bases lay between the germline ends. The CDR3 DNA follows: TGTGCCAGTGAGCAAGGATCTGGGGCCAACGTCCTGACTTTC. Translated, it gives CASEQGSGANVLTF.

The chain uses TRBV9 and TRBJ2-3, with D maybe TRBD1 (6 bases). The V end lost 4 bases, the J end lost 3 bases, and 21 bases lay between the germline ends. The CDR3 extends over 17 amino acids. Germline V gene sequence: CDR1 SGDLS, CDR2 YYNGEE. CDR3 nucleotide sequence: TGTGCCAGCAGCCCGAGATGGACAGCCCTAGGGACAGATACGCAGTATTTT. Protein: CASSPRWTALGTDTQYF. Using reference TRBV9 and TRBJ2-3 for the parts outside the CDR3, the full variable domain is DSGVTQTPKHLITATGQRVTLRCSPRSGDLSVYWYQQSLDQGLQFLIQYYNGEERAKGNILERFSAQQFPDLHSELNLSSLELGDSALYFCASSPRWTALGTDTQYFGPGTRLTVL.

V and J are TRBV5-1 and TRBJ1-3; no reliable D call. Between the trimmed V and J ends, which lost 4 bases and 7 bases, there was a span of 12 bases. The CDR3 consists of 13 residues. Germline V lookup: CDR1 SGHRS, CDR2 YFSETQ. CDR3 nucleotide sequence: TGCGCCAGCAGCACTCGGGCGTTCAACACCATATATTTT. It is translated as CASSTRAFNTIYF.

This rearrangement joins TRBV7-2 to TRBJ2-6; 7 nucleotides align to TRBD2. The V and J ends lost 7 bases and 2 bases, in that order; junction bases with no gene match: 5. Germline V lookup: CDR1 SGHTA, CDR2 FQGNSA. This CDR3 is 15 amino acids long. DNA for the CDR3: TGTGCCAGCACCCTCGGGGGGACTGGGGCCAACGTCCTGACTTTC. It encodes CASTLGGTGANVLTF.

Here the CDR3 DNA reads TGTGCCTCGGGGAAACAGGGCACCGGGGAGCTGTTTTTT. This gives the protein CASGKQGTGELFF. The gene calls are TRBV7-3 and TRBJ2-2; D possibly corresponds to TRBD1 (6 bases). In germline, CDR1 is SGHTA, CDR2 FQGTGA. Trimming stripped 11 bases from V and 4 bases from J, with 14 bases between. The CDR3 loop spans 13 amino acids.

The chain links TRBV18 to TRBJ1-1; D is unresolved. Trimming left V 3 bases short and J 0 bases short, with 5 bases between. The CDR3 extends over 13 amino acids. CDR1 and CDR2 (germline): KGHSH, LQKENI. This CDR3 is CASSPDMNTEAFF. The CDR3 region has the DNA TGTGCCAGCTCACCCGATATGAACACTGAAGCTTTCTTT. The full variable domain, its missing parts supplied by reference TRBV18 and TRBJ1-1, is NAGVMQNPRHLVRRRGQEARLRCSPMKGHSHVYWYRQLPEEGLKFMVYLQKENIIDESGMPKERFSAEFPKEGPSILRIQQVVRGDSAAYFCASSPDMNTEAFFGQGTRLTVV.

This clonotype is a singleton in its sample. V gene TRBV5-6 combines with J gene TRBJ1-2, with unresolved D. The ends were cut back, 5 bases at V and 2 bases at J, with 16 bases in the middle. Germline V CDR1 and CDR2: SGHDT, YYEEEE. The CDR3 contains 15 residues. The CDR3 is CASRSRLRGNYGYTF. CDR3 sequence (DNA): TGTGCCAGCAGATCACGTCTCCGGGGAAACTATGGCTACACCTTC.

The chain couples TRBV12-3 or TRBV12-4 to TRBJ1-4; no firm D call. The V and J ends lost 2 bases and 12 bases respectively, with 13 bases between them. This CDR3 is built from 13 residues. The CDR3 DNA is TGTGCCAGCAGTTTAAGGGAATTTGAGGAACTGTTTTTT. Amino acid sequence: CASSLREFEELFF.

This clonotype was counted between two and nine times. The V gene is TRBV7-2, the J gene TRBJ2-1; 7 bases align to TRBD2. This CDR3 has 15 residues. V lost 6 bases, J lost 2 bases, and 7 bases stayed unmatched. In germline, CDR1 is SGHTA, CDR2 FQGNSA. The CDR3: CASSWGGGAYNEQFF. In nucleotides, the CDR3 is TGTGCCAGCAGTTGGGGGGGAGGGGCCTACAATGAGCAGTTCTTC.

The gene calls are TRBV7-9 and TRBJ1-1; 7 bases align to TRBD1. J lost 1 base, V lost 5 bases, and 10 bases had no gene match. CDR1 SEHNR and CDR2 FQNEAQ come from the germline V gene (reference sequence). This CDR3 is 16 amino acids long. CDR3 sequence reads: CASSLKPGTENTEAFF. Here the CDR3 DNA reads TGTGCCAGCAGCCTCAAACCCGGGACAGAGAACACTGAAGCTTTCTTT.

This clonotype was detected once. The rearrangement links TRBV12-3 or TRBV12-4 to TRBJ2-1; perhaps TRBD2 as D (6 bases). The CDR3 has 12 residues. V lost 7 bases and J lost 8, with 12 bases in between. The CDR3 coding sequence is TGTGCCAGCAATGGAGGGTGGGATGAGCAGTTCTTC. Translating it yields CASNGGWDEQFF.

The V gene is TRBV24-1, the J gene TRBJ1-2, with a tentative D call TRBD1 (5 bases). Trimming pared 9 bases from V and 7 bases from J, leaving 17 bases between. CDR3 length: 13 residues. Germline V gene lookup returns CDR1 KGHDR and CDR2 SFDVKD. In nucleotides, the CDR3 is TGTGCCACCGAAGAGGGGCTAAGATCTGGCTACACCTTC. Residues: CATEEGLRSGYTF.

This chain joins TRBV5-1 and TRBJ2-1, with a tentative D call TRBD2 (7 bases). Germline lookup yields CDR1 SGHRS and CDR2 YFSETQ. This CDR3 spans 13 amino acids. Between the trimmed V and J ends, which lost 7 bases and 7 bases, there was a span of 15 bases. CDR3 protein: CASEKGGTNEQFF. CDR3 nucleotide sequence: TGCGCCAGCGAGAAGGGGGGGACAAATGAGCAGTTCTTC.

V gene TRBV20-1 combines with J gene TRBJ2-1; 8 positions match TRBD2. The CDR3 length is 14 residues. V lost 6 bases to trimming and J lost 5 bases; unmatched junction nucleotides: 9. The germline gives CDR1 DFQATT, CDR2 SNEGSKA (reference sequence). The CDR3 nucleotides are TGCAGTGCCCCCCAGCGGGGGAGAAACAATGAGCAGTTCTTC. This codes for CSAPQRGRNNEQFF.

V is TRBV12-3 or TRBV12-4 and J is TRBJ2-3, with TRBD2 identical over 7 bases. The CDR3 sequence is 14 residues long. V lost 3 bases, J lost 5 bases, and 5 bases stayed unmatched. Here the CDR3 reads CASSLGAGLDTQYF. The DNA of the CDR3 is TGTGCCAGCAGTTTGGGAGCGGGGCTAGATACGCAGTATTTT.

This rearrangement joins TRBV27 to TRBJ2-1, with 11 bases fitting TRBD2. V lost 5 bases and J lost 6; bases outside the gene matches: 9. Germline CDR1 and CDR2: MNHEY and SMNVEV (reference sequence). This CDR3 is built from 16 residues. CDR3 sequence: CASSRLGTSGINEQFF. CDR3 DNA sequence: TGTGCCAGCAGTCGGTTAGGGACTAGCGGCATCAATGAGCAGTTCTTC.

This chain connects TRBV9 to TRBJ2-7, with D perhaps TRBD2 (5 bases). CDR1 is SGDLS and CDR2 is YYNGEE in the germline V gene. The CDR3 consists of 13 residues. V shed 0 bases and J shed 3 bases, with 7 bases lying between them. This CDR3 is CASSVAEGYEQYF. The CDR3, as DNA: TGTGCCAGCAGCGTAGCTGAGGGCTACGAGCAGTACTTC. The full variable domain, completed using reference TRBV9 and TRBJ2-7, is DSGVTQTPKHLITATGQRVTLRCSPRSGDLSVYWYQQSLDQGLQFLIQYYNGEERAKGNILERFSAQQFPDLHSELNLSSLELGDSALYFCASSVAEGYEQYFGPGTRLTVT.

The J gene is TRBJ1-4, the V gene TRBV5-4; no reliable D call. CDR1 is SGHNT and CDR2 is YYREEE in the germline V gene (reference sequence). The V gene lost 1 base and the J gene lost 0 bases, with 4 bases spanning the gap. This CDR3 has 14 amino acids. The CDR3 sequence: CASSLRTTNEKLFF. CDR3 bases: TGTGCCAGCAGCTTGAGGACAACTAATGAAAAACTGTTTTTT. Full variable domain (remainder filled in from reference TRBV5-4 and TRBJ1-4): ETGVTQSPTHLIKTRGQQVTLRCSSQSGHNTVSWYQQALGQGPQFIFQYYREEENGRGNFPPRFSGLQFPNYSSELNVNALELDDSALYLCASSLRTTNEKLFFGSGTQLSVL.

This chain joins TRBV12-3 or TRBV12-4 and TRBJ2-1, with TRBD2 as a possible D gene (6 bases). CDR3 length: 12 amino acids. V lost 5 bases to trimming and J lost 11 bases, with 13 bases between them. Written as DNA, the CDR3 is TGTGCCAGCAGTCCCGGGACTCCTCAGCAGTTCTTC. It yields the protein CASSPGTPQQFF.

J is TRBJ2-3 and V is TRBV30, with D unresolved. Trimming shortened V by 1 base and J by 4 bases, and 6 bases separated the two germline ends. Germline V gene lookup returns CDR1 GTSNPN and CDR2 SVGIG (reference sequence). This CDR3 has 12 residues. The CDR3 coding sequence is TGTGCCTGGAGTGCCTCGGCAGATACGCAGTATTTT. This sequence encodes CAWSASADTQYF.